This entry features one TCR beta chain sequence. What it binds is not known. Some clones are missing from TCRdb's copy, which holds only in-frame ones; the method was immunoSEQ multiplex PCR. The data contain under 100,000 clones, about 91% of them singletons. This sample stems from a study of T cell responses to AZD1222 COVID-19 vaccine. Study-level findings and limits: The sample set comprised mostly white British donors with more females, and clonal diversity was possibly underestimated.

Trimming shortened V by 7 bases and J by 3 bases, and 19 bases separated the two germline ends. This CDR3 has 15 residues. Germline lookup yields CDR1 SGHKS and CDR2 YYEKEE (reference sequence). The material sequenced was peripheral blood, taken on day 0 of MenACWY control vaccination. This receptor was obtained from an adult in good health. This chain uses TRBV5-5 with TRBJ1-2; D is ambiguous. As DNA, the CDR3 is TGTGCCAGCCAGGCCACCGTGACCTATGACTATGGCTACACCTTC. Translation gives CASQATVTYDYGYTF.